The 8 T cell receptor beta chains listed next were all sequenced from one sample in a study of early T cells in non-severe SARS-CoV-2 infection. Using its own MiXCR run on the 5' RACE reads, TCRdb lists one record per CDR3 protein. The sample shows some 89,000 distinct CDR3 sequences, approximately 11% of them seen only once. The sequencing here drew on whole blood, taken at baseline. The receptors come from an adult who was a healthcare worker with PCR-confirmed SARS-CoV-2 infection or an uninfected control (not recorded which).

J is TRBJ1-6 and V is TRBV12-3 or TRBV12-4; possible D gene TRBD1, 5 bases. This CDR3 spans 13 amino acids. V was pared by 5 bases and J by 7 bases, with 9 bases between. The CDR3, as DNA: TGTGCCAGCAGTCCTAGACAGAATTCACCCCTCCACTTT. Translating it yields CASSPRQNSPLHF.

This clonotype has a handful of counts. The V call is TRBV11-2, the J call TRBJ1-2, with no clear D. The CDR3 extends over 14 amino acids. Germline V gene lookup returns CDR1 SGHAT and CDR2 FQNNGV. Trimming removed 2 bases at V and 7 bases at J, with 14 bases between. CDR3 sequence: CASSLSSSDPGYTF. The CDR3, as DNA: TGTGCCAGCAGCTTATCCAGCTCTGACCCTGGCTACACCTTC.

This clonotype turned up a few times. This chain joins TRBV20-1 and TRBJ1-1; TRBD1 agrees at 8 bases. Trimming took 0 bases from V and 4 from J; bases not matched to a gene: 10. Per the germline V gene, CDR1 is DFQATT and CDR2 is SNEGSKA (reference sequence). The CDR3 consists of 16 residues. CDR3 coding DNA: TGCAGTGCTAGAGATCGTGCAGGGGGCATTTTCACTGAAGCTTTCTTT. It codes for CSARDRAGGIFTEAFF.

This rearrangement joins TRBV5-1 to TRBJ1-2; a weak D match, TRBD1 (5 bases). Germline V lookup: CDR1 SGHRS, CDR2 YFSETQ. The CDR3 is 14 residues long. Trimming removed 1 base from V and 3 bases from J, with 10 bases in between. The CDR3: CASSLNGADYGYTF. CDR3 DNA sequence: TGCGCCAGCAGCTTGAATGGGGCAGACTATGGCTACACCTTC.

This rearrangement joins TRBV27 to TRBJ1-2; no reliable D call. The germline V gene has CDR1 MNHEY and CDR2 SMNVEV (reference sequence). This CDR3 is built from 14 residues. V shed 4 bases and J shed 2 bases, with 11 bases lying between them. The CDR3: CASSSIGENYGYTF. The CDR3 DNA is TGTGCCAGCAGTTCCATTGGGGAAAACTATGGCTACACCTTC.

This clonotype was observed many times. The V and J genes are TRBV12-5 and TRBJ2-7; 7 bases align to TRBD1. V was clipped by 2 bases and J by 2 bases; unmatched bases: 6. This CDR3 has 15 amino acids. CDR1 is LGHNT, CDR2 FRNRAP, per germline. CDR3 in amino acids: CASGLRTGITYEQYF. CDR3 bases: TGTGCTAGTGGTTTGAGGACAGGAATAACCTACGAGCAGTACTTC. Looking up the rest from reference TRBV12-5 and TRBJ2-7 gives the full variable domain: DARVTQTPRHKVTEMGQEVTMRCQPILGHNTVFWYRQTMMQGLELLAYFRNRAPLDDSGMPKDRFSAEMPDATLATLKIQPSEPRDSAVYFCASGLRTGITYEQYFGPGTRLTVT.

V is TRBV27 and J is TRBJ1-5; a weak D match, TRBD1 (5 bases). Germline assignment: CDR1 MNHEY and CDR2 SMNVEV (reference sequence). The CDR3 totals 14 residues. Trimming left V 5 bases short and J 7 bases short, with 15 bases between. The DNA for the CDR3 is TGTGCCAGCAGTCGGGGACCCCCGGTACAGCCCCAGCATTTT. It is translated as CASSRGPPVQPQHF.

This clonotype was observed many times. The chain has TRBV20-1 and TRBJ2-7; 12 bases agree with TRBD2. The CDR3 consists of 16 residues. V shed 0 bases and J 5 bases; nucleotides not matched to a gene: 8. Germline-derived CDR1 and CDR2 are DFQATT and SNEGSKA (reference sequence). CDR3 in amino acids: CSARDALRLAGDEQYF. Written as DNA, the CDR3 is TGCAGTGCTAGAGATGCATTACGACTAGCGGGAGACGAGCAGTACTTC.